This T cell receptor (beta chain) was sequenced in a study of control samples from healthy donors and cancer patients. Produced via immunoSEQ multiplex PCR; TCRdb's table is partial and in-frame only. The table shows 100,000 to 150,000 clones, with roughly 88% occurring only once. V lost 1 base, J lost 0 bases, and 6 bases lay in between. CDR3 length: 14 residues. The germline V gene encodes CDR1 LGHDT and CDR2 YNNKEL (reference sequence). This chain connects TRBV3-1 (or the pseudogene TRBV3-2) to TRBJ1-1; D is undetermined. The TCR sequence derives from a man aged 45-60 years in good health. Sequenced material: blood. In DNA, the CDR3 is TGTGCCAGCAGCCAAGGGGGAATGAACACTGAAGCTTTCTTT. As protein: CASSQGGMNTEAFF.